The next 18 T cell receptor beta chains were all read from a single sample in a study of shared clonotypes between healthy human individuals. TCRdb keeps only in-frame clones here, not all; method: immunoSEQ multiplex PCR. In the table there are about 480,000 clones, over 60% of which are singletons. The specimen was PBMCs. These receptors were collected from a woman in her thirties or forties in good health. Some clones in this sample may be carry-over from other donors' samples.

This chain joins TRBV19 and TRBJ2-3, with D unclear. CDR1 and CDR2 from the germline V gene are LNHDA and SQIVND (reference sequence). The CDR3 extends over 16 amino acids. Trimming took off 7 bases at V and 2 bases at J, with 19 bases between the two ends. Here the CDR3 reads CASTPRAPGPTDTQYF. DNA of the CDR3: TGTGCCAGTACCCCCCGGGCTCCGGGCCCCACAGATACGCAGTATTTT.

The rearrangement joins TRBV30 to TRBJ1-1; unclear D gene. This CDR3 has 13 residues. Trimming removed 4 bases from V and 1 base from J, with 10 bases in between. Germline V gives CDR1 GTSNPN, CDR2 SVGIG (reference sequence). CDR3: CAWKLLENTEAFF. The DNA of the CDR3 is TGTGCCTGGAAATTACTAGAGAACACTGAAGCTTTCTTT. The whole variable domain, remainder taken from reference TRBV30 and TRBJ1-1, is SQTIHQWPATLVQPVGSPLSLECTVEGTSNPNLYWYRQAAGRGLQLLFYSVGIGQISSEVPQNLSASRPQDRQFILSSKKLLLSDSGFYLCAWKLLENTEAFFGQGTRLTVV.

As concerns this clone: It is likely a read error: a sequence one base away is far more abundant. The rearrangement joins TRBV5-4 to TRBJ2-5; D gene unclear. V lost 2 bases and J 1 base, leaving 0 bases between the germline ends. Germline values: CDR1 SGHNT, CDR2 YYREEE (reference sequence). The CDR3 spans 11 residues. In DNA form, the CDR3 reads TGTGCCAGCAGCTTCCAAGAGACCCAGTACTTC. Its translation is CASSFQETQYF.

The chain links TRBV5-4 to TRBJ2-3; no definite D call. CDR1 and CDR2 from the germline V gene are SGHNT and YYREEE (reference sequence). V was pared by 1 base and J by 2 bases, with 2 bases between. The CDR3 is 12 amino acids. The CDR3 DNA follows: TGTGCCAGCAGCTTGACCACAGATACGCAGTATTTT. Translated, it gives CASSLTTDTQYF.

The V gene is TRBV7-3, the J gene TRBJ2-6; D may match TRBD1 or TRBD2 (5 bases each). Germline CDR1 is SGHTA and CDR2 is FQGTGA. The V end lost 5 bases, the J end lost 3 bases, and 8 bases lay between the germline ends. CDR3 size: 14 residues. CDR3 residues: CASSEGRGANVLTF. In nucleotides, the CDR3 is TGTGCCAGCAGCGAGGGGCGTGGGGCCAACGTCCTGACTTTC.

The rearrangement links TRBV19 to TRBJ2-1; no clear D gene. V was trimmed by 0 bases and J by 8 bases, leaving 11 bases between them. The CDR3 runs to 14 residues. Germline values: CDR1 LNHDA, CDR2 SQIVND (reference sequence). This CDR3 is CASSIDPASDEQFF. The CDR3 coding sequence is TGTGCCAGTAGTATAGATCCCGCCTCTGATGAGCAGTTCTTC. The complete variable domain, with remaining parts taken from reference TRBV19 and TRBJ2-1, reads DGGITQSPKYLFRKEGQNVTLSCEQNLNHDAMYWYRQDPGQGLRLIYYSQIVNDFQKGDIAEGYSVSREKKESFPLTVTSAQKNPTAFYLCASSIDPASDEQFFGPGTRLTVL.

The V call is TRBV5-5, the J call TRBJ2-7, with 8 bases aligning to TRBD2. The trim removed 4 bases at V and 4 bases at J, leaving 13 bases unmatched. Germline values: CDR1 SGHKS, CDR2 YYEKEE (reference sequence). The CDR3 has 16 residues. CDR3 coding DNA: TGTGCCAGCAGCCCGGCGGGGGGTGTTGTGGGTTACGAGCAGTACTTC. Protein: CASSPAGGVVGYEQYF.

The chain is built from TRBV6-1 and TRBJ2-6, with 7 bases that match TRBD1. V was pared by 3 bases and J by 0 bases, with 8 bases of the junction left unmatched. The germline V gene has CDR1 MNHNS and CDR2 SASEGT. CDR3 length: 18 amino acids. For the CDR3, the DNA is TGTGCCAGCAGTGATCCGGGACAGCTATACTCTGGGGCCAACGTCCTGACTTTC. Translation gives CASSDPGQLYSGANVLTF.

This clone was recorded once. CDR3 region: CASSKSQSPPPICGEQYF. CDR3 nucleotide sequence: TGTGCCAGCAGCAAATCTCAATCCCCTCCCCCCATTTGCGGCGAGCAGTACTTC. The chain joins TRBV21-1 to TRBJ2-7; TRBD2 is the table's D call, not checked against the DNA. TRBV21-1 is flagged as a pseudogene. This CDR3 spans 18 amino acids.

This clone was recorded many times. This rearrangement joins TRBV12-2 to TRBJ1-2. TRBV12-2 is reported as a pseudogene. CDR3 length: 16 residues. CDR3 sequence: CASRLARRRRVAGYTF. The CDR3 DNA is TGTGCAAGTCGCTTAGCGAGACGACGTCGTGTGGCTGGCTACACCTTC.

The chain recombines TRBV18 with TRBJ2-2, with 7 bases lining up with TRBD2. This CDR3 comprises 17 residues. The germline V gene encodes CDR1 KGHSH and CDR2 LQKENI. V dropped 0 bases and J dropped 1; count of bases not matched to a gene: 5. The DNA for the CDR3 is TGTGCCAGCTCACCACCGTGGCTAGCGGTGAACACCGGGGAGCTGTTTTTT. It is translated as CASSPPWLAVNTGELFF.

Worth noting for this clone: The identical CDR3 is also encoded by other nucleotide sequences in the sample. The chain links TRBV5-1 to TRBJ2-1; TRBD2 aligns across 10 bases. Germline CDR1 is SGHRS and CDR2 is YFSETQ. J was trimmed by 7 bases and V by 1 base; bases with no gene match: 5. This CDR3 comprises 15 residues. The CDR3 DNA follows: TGCGCCAGCAGCTTGACTAGCGGGATAGGAAATGAGCAGTTCTTC. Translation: CASSLTSGIGNEQFF.

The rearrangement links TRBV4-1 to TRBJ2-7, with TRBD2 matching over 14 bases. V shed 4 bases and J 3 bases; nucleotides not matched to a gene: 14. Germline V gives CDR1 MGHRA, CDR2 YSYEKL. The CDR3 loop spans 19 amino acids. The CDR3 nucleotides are TGCGCCAGCAGCCCGAAAGGACTAGCGGGAGGCTCCCCGCTCTACGAGCAGTACTTC. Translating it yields CASSPKGLAGGSPLYEQYF.

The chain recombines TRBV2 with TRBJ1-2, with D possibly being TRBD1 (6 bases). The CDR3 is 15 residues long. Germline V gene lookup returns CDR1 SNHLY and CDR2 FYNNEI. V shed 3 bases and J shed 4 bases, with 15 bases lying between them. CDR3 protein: CASSDTAGVVYGYTF. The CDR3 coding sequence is TGTGCCAGCAGTGATACGGCAGGGGTTGTCTATGGCTACACCTTC.

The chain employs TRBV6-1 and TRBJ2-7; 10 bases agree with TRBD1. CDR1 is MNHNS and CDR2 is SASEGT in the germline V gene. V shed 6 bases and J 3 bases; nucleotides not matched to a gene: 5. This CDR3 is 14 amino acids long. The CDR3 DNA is TGTGCCAGCAGCGCCGGGACAGGGGTCTACGAGCAGTACTTC. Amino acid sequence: CASSAGTGVYEQYF.

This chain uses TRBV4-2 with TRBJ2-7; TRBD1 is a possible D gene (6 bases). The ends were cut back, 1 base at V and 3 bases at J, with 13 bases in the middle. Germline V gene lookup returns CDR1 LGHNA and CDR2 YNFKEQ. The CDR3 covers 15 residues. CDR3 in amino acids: CASSQATGQLYEQYF. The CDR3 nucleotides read TGTGCCAGCAGCCAAGCCACCGGACAGCTCTACGAGCAGTACTTC.

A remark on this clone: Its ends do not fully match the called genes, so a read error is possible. The CDR3 reads CASREGSPYNEQFF. The CDR3 region has the DNA TGTGCCAGCAGGGAAGGGAGCCCCTACAATGAGCAGTTCTTC. The V gene is TRBV2, the J gene TRBJ2-1; D perhaps matches TRBD2 (5 bases). The CDR3 totals 14 residues. Per the germline V gene, CDR1 is SNHLY and CDR2 is FYNNEI.

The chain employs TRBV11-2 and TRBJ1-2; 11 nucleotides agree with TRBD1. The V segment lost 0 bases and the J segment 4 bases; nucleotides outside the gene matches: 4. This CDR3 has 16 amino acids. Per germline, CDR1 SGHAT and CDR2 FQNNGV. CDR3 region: CASSLEAGQGVYGYTF. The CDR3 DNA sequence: TGTGCCAGCAGCTTAGAGGCGGGACAGGGGGTCTATGGCTACACCTTC.